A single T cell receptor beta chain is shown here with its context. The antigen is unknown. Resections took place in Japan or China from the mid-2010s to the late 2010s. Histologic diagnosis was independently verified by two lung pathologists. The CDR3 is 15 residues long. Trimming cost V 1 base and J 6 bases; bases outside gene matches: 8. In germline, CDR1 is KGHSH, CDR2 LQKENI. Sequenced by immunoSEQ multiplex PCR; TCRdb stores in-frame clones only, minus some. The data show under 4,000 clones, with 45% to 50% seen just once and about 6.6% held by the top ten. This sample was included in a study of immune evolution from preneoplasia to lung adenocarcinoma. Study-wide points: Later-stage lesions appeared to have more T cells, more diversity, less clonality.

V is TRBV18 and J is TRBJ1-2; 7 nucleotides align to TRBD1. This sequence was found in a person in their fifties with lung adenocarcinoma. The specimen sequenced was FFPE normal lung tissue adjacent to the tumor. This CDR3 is CASSPLGQSGDGYTF. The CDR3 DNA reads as TGTGCCAGCTCACCACTGGGACAGTCGGGGGATGGCTACACCTTC.